These T cell receptor beta chains were read from a single sample in a study of blood T cells in healthy people across ages. One entry per CDR3 protein results from TCRdb running MiXCR on the 5' RACE reads. Seen here are fewer than 650,000 distinct CDR3 sequences, around a quarter observed once, and the top ten hold approximately 3.6%. This sample was shared with a second study, whose subject was T cells of mothers and their children.

Material for sequencing was blood. Source of these receptors: a boy aged 2-9 years in good health. Both conserved end residues are part of each CDR3. Each record gives: V gene, D gene, clone size, J gene, CDR3 DNA, CDR3 protein. D genes are given only for firm matches. Part of the rows lack a size; the others show once, few, many or a class for expanded clones.

v_call: TRBV18
d_call: NA
clone_size: NA
j_call: TRBJ1-4
cdr3_nt: TGTGCCAGCTCAAAATACACCGACCGAGATGAAAAACTGTTTTTT
cdr3_aa: CASSKYTDRDEKLFF

v_call: TRBV12-3/TRBV12-4
d_call: NA
clone_size: few
j_call: TRBJ2-2
cdr3_nt: TGTGCCAGCAGGGTGAACAGGGTCACCGGGGAGCTGTTTTTT
cdr3_aa: CASRVNRVTGELFF

v_call: TRBV5-1
d_call: TRBD1
clone_size: NA
j_call: TRBJ2-1
cdr3_nt: TGCGCCAGCAGCACCTACAGGGGTGGGGATGAGCAGTTCTTC
cdr3_aa: CASSTYRGGDEQFF

v_call: TRBV5-1
d_call: NA
clone_size: few
j_call: TRBJ2-7
cdr3_nt: TGCGCCAGCAGCTTGGTAATAGCCGGGGAGCAGTACTTC
cdr3_aa: CASSLVIAGEQYF

v_call: TRBV12-3/TRBV12-4
d_call: TRBD1
clone_size: few
j_call: TRBJ1-2
cdr3_nt: TGTGCCAGCAGTCCGGACAGGGTGGACGGCTACACCTTC
cdr3_aa: CASSPDRVDGYTF

v_call: TRBV3-1
d_call: NA
clone_size: few
j_call: TRBJ2-4
cdr3_nt: TGTGCCAGCGGCGACCGGAGCATTCAGTACTTC
cdr3_aa: CASGDRSIQYF

v_call: TRBV7-9
d_call: NA
clone_size: NA
j_call: TRBJ1-2
cdr3_nt: TGTGCCAGCAGCTTAAAGGGACGGATTAACTATGGCTACACCTTC
cdr3_aa: CASSLKGRINYGYTF

v_call: TRBV10-2
d_call: NA
clone_size: NA
j_call: TRBJ1-5
cdr3_nt: TGCGCCAGCAGCGCAGGGAGCAATCAGCCCCAGCATTTT
cdr3_aa: CASSAGSNQPQHF

v_call: TRBV5-4
d_call: NA
clone_size: NA
j_call: TRBJ2-5
cdr3_nt: TGTGCCAGCAGCACCGGGACGTCAAGGGTCCAAGAGACCCAGTACTTC
cdr3_aa: CASSTGTSRVQETQYF

v_call: TRBV20-1
d_call: NA
clone_size: NA
j_call: TRBJ1-3
cdr3_nt: TGCAGTGCTGGGGATACAGGGTTTCTTACTGGAAACACCATATATTTT
cdr3_aa: CSAGDTGFLTGNTIYF

v_call: TRBV7-2
d_call: TRBD1
clone_size: few
j_call: TRBJ1-2
cdr3_nt: TGTGCCAGCAGCTTAGCGTTGGCAGGGGGAATCTATGGCTACACCTTC
cdr3_aa: CASSLALAGGIYGYTF

v_call: TRBV7-2
d_call: NA
clone_size: NA
j_call: TRBJ2-3
cdr3_nt: TGTGCCAGCAGCTTAGGGACCGCGGTCACAGATACGCAGTATTTT
cdr3_aa: CASSLGTAVTDTQYF

v_call: TRBV6-2/TRBV6-3
d_call: TRBD1
clone_size: NA
j_call: TRBJ2-7
cdr3_nt: TGTGCCAGCAGTCAAAGAGGGGACAGGGGTACCGAGCAGTACTTC
cdr3_aa: CASSQRGDRGTEQYF

v_call: TRBV10-3
d_call: NA
clone_size: NA
j_call: TRBJ2-2
cdr3_nt: TGTGCCGCGGGGGAGGGGGGGGCCCCCTTTCCGTTTTTT
cdr3_aa: CAAGEGGAPFPFF